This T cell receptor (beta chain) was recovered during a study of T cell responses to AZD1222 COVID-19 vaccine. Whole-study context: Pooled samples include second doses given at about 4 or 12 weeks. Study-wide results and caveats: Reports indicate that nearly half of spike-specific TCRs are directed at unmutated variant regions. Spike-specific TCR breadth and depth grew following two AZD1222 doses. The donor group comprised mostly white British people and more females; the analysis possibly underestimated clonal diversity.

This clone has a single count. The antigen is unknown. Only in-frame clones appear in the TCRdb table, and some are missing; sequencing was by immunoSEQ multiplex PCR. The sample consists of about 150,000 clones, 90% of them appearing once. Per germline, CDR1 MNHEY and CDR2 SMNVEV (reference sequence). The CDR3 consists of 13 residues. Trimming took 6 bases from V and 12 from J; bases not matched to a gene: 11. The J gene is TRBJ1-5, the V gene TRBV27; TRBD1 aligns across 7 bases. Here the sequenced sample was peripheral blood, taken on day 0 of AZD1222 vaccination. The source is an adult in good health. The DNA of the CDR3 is TGTGCCAGCAGCCACAATCCCCGACAGGGCCAGCATTTT. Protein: CASSHNPRQGQHF.